Presented here are 9 T cell receptor beta chains from one specimen sequenced in a study of T cell responses to AZD1222 COVID-19 vaccine. The data were produced by immunoSEQ multiplex PCR, yet TCRdb's version contains in-frame clones alone and is incomplete. The table shows about 55,000 clones, with roughly 84% occurring only once. This specimen was peripheral blood, taken on day 0 of AZD1222 vaccination. These receptors were taken from an adult in good health.

V gene TRBV11-3 combines with J gene TRBJ2-1, with 13 bases aligning to TRBD2. Germline assignment: CDR1 SGHNT and CDR2 YENEEA. The V segment lost 5 bases and the J segment 10 bases; nucleotides outside the gene matches: 8. The CDR3 has 15 residues. In nucleotides, the CDR3 is TGTGCCAGCAGCCTCGGACTAGCGGGAGTAGAGGAGCAGTTCTTC. It codes for CASSLGLAGVEEQFF.

This sequence joins TRBV18 and TRBJ2-2, with D hard to call. Trimming pared 5 bases from V and 3 bases from J, leaving 7 bases between. In germline, CDR1 is KGHSH, CDR2 LQKENI. The CDR3 runs to 13 residues. This CDR3 is CASSWTDTGELFF. The CDR3 region has the DNA TGTGCCAGCTCATGGACGGACACCGGGGAGCTGTTTTTT.

CDR3 residues: CASRRKTSGNNEQFF. The DNA of the CDR3 is TGTGCCAGCAGACGCAAAACCAGCGGGAACAATGAGCAGTTCTTC. J is TRBJ2-1 and V is TRBV7-2; 7 nucleotides align to TRBD2. Germline-derived CDR1 and CDR2 are SGHTA and FQGNSA. Losses at the gene ends were 6 bases for V and 5 bases for J; bases not matched to a gene: 10. CDR3 length: 15 residues. Full variable domain (rest looked up from reference TRBV7-2 and TRBJ2-1): GAGVSQSPSNKVTEKGKDVELRCDPISGHTALYWYRQSLGQGLEFLIYFQGNSAPDKSGLPSDRFSAERTGGSVSTLTIQRTQQEDSAVYLCASRRKTSGNNEQFFGPGTRLTVL.

This clone has only a few counts. V is TRBV4-1 and J is TRBJ1-5, with D tentatively TRBD1 (6 bases). Germline V gives CDR1 MGHRA, CDR2 YSYEKL. The CDR3 is made up of 15 amino acids. Trimming cost V 4 bases and J 0 bases, with 10 bases left between them. CDR3: CASSPRTVSNQPQHF. Written as DNA, the CDR3 is TGCGCCAGCAGCCCCCGGACAGTTAGCAATCAGCCCCAGCATTTT.

This chain links TRBV11-3 with TRBJ1-4, with D maybe TRBD1 (5 bases). The CDR3 loop spans 15 amino acids. Deletions cut 0 bases from V and 7 bases from J, with 12 bases between. Germline CDR1 is SGHNT and CDR2 is YENEEA. CDR3 nucleotide sequence: TGTGCCAGCAGCTTAGATTTGGACGGGGGTGAAAAACTGTTTTTT. This gives the protein CASSLDLDGGEKLFF. Full variable domain (outside the CDR3, taken from reference TRBV11-3 and TRBJ1-4): EAGVVQSPRYKIIEKKQPVAFWCNPISGHNTLYWYLQNLGQGPELLIRYENEEAVDDSQLPKDRFSAERLKGVDSTLKIQPAELGDSAVYLCASSLDLDGGEKLFFGSGTQLSVL.

The chain has TRBV28 and TRBJ2-5, with TRBD1 matching 8 bases. Germline V gene data show CDR1 as MDHEN and CDR2 as SYDVKM. CDR3 length equals 12 residues. The V gene end was trimmed by 8 bases and the J gene end by 5 bases; junction bases not matched to a gene: 4. This CDR3 reads CASDTGGETQYF. The CDR3 coding sequence is TGTGCCAGCGACACAGGGGGGGAGACCCAGTACTTC.

The chain recombines TRBV6-6 with TRBJ2-7; no clear D gene. Germline loops: CDR1 MNHNY, CDR2 SVGAGI (reference sequence). CDR3 length: 14 residues. V was pared by 6 bases and J by 2 bases, with 14 bases between. The CDR3 DNA is TGTGCCAGCAGCGGTGGAACTACCCCCTACGAGCAGTACTTC. This codes for CASSGGTTPYEQYF.

The chain is built from TRBV3-1 (or the pseudogene TRBV3-2) and TRBJ2-7; the D gene is possibly TRBD2 (6 bases). CDR1 is LGHDT and CDR2 is YNNKEL in the germline V gene (reference sequence). CDR3 length: 14 residues. V lost 0 bases, J lost 2 bases, and 8 bases lay in between. CDR3 coding DNA: TGTGCCAGCAGCCAAGATCGACTAGCCTACGAGCAGTACTTC. It specifies CASSQDRLAYEQYF.

V usage is TRBV5-1 and J usage is TRBJ2-1; 8 nucleotides line up with TRBD2. Unmatched junction bases numbered 2, after V lost 0 bases and J lost 0 bases. The germline V gene encodes CDR1 SGHRS and CDR2 YFSETQ. CDR3 length: 16 residues. The CDR3 sequence is CASSLGSGGSYNEQFF. The DNA for the CDR3 is TGCGCCAGCAGCTTGGGGAGCGGGGGCTCCTACAATGAGCAGTTCTTC.